This TCR beta chain comes out of a study of blood T cell repertoires in COVID-19. Across the study: Sites in the United States, Italy and Spain provided acute and convalescent COVID-19 samples.

V shed 8 bases, J shed 6 bases, and the junction held 10 bases outside the gene matches. The CDR3 has 14 amino acids. Germline V gene data show CDR1 as MNHEY and CDR2 as SMNVEV (reference sequence). This clone was recorded only once. The method was immunoSEQ multiplex PCR; TCRdb's version includes in-frame clones alone and lacks a portion of them. The data hold tens of thousands of clones, with about nine tenths observed a single time. The TCR originated in a man aged 55 to 70 with acute or convalescent COVID-19. J is TRBJ2-5 and V is TRBV27; TRBD2 aligns across 9 bases. The sample was peripheral blood. CDR3 nucleotide sequence: TGTGCCAGCTGGCGGGAGGGCGGGATGAAGACCCAGTACTTC. Protein sequence: CASWREGGMKTQYF.